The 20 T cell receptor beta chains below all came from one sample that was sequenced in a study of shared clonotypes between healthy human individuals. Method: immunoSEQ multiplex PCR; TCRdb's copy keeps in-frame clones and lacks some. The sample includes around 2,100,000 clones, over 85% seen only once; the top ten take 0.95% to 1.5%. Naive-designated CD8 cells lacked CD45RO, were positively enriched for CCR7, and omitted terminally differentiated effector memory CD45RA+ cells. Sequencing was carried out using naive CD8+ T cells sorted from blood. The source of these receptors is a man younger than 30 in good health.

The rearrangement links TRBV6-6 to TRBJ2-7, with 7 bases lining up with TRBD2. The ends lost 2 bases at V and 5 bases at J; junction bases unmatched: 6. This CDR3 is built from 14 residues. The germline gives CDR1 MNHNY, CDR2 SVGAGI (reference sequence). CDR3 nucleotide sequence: TGTGCCAGCAGTTACCCCGAGGGGAGGGACGAGCAGTACTTC. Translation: CASSYPEGRDEQYF.

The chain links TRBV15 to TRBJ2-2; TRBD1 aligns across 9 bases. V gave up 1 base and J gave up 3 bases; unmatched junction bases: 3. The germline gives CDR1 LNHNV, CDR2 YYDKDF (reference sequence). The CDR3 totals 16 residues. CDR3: CATSRGTGVDTGELFF. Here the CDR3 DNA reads TGTGCCACCAGCAGAGGGACAGGGGTGGACACCGGGGAGCTGTTTTTT.

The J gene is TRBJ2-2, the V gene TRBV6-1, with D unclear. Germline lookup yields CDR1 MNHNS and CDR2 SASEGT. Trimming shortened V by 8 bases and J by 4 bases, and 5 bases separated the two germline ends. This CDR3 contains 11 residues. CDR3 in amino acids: CASAGTGELFF. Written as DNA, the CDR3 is TGTGCCAGCGCAGGCACCGGGGAGCTGTTTTTT.

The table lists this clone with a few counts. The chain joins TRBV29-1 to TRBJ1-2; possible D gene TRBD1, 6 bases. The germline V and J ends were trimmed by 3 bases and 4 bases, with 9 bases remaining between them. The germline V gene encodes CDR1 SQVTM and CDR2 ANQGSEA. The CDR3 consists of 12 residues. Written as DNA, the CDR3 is TGCAGCGTTGACGAGGGGGTCTATGGCTACACCTTC. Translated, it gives CSVDEGVYGYTF.

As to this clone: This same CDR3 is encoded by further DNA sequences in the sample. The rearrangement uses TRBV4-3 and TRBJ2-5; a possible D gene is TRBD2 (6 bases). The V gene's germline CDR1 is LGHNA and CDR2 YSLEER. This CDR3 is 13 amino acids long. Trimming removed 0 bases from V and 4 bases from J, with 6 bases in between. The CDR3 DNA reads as TGCGCCAGCAGCCAAGATAGCGGAGAGACCCAGTACTTC. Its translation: CASSQDSGETQYF.

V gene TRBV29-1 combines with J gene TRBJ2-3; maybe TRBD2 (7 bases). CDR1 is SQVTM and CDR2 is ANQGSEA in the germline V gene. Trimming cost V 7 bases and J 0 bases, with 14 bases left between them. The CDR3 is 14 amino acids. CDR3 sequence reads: CSATRGASTDTQYF. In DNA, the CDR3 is TGCAGCGCCACACGGGGGGCGAGCACAGATACGCAGTATTTT.

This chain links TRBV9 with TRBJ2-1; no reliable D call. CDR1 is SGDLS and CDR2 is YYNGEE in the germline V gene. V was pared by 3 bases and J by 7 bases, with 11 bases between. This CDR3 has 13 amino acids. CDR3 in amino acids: CASSDTSWNEQFF. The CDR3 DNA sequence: TGTGCCAGCAGCGACACCTCGTGGAATGAGCAGTTCTTC. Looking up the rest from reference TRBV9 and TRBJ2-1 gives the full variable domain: DSGVTQTPKHLITATGQRVTLRCSPRSGDLSVYWYQQSLDQGLQFLIQYYNGEERAKGNILERFSAQQFPDLHSELNLSSLELGDSALYFCASSDTSWNEQFFGPGTRLTVL.

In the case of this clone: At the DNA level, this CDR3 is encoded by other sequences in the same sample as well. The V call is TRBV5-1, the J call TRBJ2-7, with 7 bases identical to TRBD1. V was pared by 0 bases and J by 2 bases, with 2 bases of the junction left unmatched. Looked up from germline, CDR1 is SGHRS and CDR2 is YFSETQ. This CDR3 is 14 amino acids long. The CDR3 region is CASSLGTGTYEQYF. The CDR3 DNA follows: TGCGCCAGCAGCTTGGGGACAGGCACCTACGAGCAGTACTTC.

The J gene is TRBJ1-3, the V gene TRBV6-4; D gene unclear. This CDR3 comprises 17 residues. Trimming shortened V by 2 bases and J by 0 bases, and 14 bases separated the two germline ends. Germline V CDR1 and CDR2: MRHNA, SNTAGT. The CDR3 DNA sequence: TGTGCCAGCAGTGACAGGGAAATAGCGAACTCTGGAAACACCATATATTTT. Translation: CASSDREIANSGNTIYF.

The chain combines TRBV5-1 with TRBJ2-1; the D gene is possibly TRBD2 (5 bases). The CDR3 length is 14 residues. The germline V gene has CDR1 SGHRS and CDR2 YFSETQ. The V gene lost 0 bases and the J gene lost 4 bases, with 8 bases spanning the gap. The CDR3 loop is CASSLGDYYNEQFF. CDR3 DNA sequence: TGCGCCAGCAGCTTGGGAGACTATTACAATGAGCAGTTCTTC.

CDR3 sequence: CASSPGMDPYEQYF. In DNA, the CDR3 is TGTGCCAGCAGTCCCGGGATGGACCCTTACGAGCAGTACTTC. This chain uses TRBV6-6 with TRBJ2-7; a possible D gene is TRBD2 (5 bases). The V end was cut by 5 bases, the J end by 4 bases, with 15 bases between. Germline CDR1 is MNHNY and CDR2 is SVGAGI (reference sequence). The CDR3 consists of 14 residues.

CDR3 sequence: CASSPMTGGPNEKLFF. CDR3 coding DNA: TGTGCCAGCAGTCCGATGACAGGGGGCCCAAATGAAAAACTGTTTTTT. The chain has TRBV27 and TRBJ1-4, with 10 bases fitting TRBD1. Trimming removed 5 bases from V and 5 bases from J; junction bases left unmatched: 8. CDR1 is MNHEY, CDR2 SMNVEV, per germline (reference sequence). There are 16 residues in the CDR3.

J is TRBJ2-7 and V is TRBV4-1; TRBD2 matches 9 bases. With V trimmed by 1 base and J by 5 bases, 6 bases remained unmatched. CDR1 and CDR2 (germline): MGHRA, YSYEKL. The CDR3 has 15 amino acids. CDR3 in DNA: TGCGCCAGCAGCCAAGCTCCGGGACTAGCTAACGAGCAGTACTTC. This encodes CASSQAPGLANEQYF.

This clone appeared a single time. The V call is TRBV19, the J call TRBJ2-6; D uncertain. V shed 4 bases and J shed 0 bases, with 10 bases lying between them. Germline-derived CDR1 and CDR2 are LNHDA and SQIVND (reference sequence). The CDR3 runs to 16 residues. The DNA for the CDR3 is TGTGCCAGTAGTAAGTGGGTCCCCTCTGGGGCCAACGTCCTGACTTTC. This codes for CASSKWVPSGANVLTF. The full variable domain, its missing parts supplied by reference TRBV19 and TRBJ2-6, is DGGITQSPKYLFRKEGQNVTLSCEQNLNHDAMYWYRQDPGQGLRLIYYSQIVNDFQKGDIAEGYSVSREKKESFPLTVTSAQKNPTAFYLCASSKWVPSGANVLTFGAGSRLTVL.

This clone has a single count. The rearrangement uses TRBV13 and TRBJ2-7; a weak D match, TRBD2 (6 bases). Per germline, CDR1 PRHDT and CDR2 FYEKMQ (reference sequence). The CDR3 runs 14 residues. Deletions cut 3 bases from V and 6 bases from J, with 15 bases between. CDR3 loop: CASSLGRGYGEQYF. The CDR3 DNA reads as TGTGCCAGCAGCTTGGGGCGGGGCTACGGCGAGCAGTACTTC. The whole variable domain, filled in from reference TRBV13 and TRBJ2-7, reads AAGVIQSPRHLIKEKRETATLKCYPIPRHDTVYWYQQGPGQDPQFLISFYEKMQSDKGSIPDRFSAQQFSDYHSELNMSSLELGDSALYFCASSLGRGYGEQYFGPGTRLTVT.

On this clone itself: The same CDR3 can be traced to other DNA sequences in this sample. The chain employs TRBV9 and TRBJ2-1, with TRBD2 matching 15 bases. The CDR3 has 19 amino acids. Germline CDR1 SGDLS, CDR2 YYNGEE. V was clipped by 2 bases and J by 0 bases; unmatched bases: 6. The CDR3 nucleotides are TGTGCCAGCAGCGTGGGACTAGCGGGAGGCTCAAGCTCCTACAATGAGCAGTTCTTC. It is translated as CASSVGLAGGSSSYNEQFF.

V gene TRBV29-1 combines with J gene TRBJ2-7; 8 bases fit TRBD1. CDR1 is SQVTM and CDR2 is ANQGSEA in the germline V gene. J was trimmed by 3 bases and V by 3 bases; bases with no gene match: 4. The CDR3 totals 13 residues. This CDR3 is CSVDPGGGYEQYF. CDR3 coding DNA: TGCAGCGTTGACCCAGGGGGCGGCTACGAGCAGTACTTC.

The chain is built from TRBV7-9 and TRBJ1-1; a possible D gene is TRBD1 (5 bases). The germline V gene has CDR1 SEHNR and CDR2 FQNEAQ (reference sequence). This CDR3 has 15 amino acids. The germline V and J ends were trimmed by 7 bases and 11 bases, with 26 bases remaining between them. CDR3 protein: CASNNMLGPLVRAFF. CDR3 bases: TGTGCCAGCAACAATATGCTGGGACCGCTTGTTCGGGCTTTCTTT. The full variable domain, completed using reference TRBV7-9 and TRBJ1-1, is DTGVSQNPRHKITKRGQNVTFRCDPISEHNRLYWYRQTLGQGPEFLTYFQNEAQLEKSRLLSDRFSAERPKGSFSTLEIQRTEQGDSAMYLCASNNMLGPLVRAFFGQGTRLTVV.

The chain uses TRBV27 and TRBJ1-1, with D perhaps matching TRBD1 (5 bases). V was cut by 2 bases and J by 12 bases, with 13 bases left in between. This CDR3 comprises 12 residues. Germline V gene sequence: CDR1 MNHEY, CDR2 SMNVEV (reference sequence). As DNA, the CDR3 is TGTGCCAGCAGTTTAGAGGGGCGCGGGACTTTCTTT. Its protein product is CASSLEGRGTFF.

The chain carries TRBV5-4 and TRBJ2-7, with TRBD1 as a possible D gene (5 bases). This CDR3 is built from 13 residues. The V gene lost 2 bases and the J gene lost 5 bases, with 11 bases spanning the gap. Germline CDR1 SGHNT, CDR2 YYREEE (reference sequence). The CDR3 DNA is TGTGCCAGCAGCTTTAGGGGAATCCACGAGCAGTACTTC. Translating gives CASSFRGIHEQYF. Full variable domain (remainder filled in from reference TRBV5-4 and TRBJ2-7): ETGVTQSPTHLIKTRGQQVTLRCSSQSGHNTVSWYQQALGQGPQFIFQYYREEENGRGNFPPRFSGLQFPNYSSELNVNALELDDSALYLCASSFRGIHEQYFGPGTRLTVT.